A single sample gave rise to the 24 T cell receptor beta chains below, sequenced in a study of PD-1 blockade in classical Hodgkin lymphoma. Method: immunoSEQ multiplex PCR; TCRdb's copy keeps in-frame clones and lacks some. The table records under 30,000 clones, approximately 90% of them present only once. Described time point: newly diagnosed, previously untreated cHL patient sample. The sample consisted of peripheral blood mononuclear cells (PBMCs). Receptors originate from a human donor with classical Hodgkin lymphoma.

This chain joins TRBV5-1 and TRBJ2-5, with D unresolved. V was trimmed by 2 bases and J by 3 bases, leaving 14 bases between them. The CDR3 length is 15 residues. Germline CDR1 and CDR2: SGHRS and YFSETQ. CDR3 amino acids: CASSFSRRGKETQYF. As DNA, the CDR3 is TGCGCCAGCAGCTTTAGTCGACGTGGGAAAGAGACCCAGTACTTC. The full variable domain, in which reference TRBV5-1 and TRBJ2-5 provide the parts outside the CDR3, is KAGVTQTPRYLIKTRGQQVTLSCSPISGHRSVSWYQQTPGQGLQFLFEYFSETQRNKGNFPGRFSGRQFSNSRSEMNVSTLELGDSALYLCASSFSRRGKETQYFGPGTRLLVL.

The chain couples TRBV28 to TRBJ1-2; 9 nucleotides match TRBD1. The CDR3 runs to 13 residues. V dropped 6 bases and J dropped 6; count of bases not matched to a gene: 5. The V gene's germline CDR1 is MDHEN and CDR2 SYDVKM. CDR3 amino acids: CASRGTGKNGYTF. The DNA of the CDR3 is TGTGCCAGCAGGGGGACAGGGAAGAATGGCTACACCTTC.

J is TRBJ2-5 and V is TRBV11-3, with a possible D match to TRBD1 (6 bases). The CDR3 is made up of 17 amino acids. Germline V gives CDR1 SGHNT, CDR2 YENEEA. Trimming took off 5 bases at V and 5 bases at J, with 24 bases between the two ends. The CDR3 region is CASSPPGEEPTWETQYF. DNA for the CDR3: TGTGCCAGCAGCCCACCAGGGGAAGAACCTACTTGGGAGACCCAGTACTTC.

The chain combines TRBV6-1 with TRBJ1-1, with D uncertain. CDR3 length: 14 residues. With 4 bases removed from V and 1 base from J, the gap between germline ends came to 10 bases. Germline V gene data show CDR1 as MNHNS and CDR2 as SASEGT. The CDR3 DNA is TGTGCCAGCAGTGCCTTTCAAGCGAACACTGAAGCTTTCTTT. Amino acid sequence: CASSAFQANTEAFF.

This clone has more than one count but fewer than ten. The genes are TRBV18 and TRBJ2-3; 8 bases match TRBD2. The V gene's germline CDR1 is KGHSH and CDR2 LQKENI. Trimming at V came to 5 bases and at J to 5 bases, leaving 12 bases not matched to a gene. CDR3 length equals 16 residues. The CDR3: CASSGSGSVSRDTQYF. The CDR3 DNA reads TGTGCCAGCTCAGGGAGCGGGAGCGTCTCTAGAGATACGCAGTATTTT.

The table lists this clone with a count of one. The chain links TRBV5-1 to TRBJ1-4, with TRBD1 identical over 8 bases. V trimming: 5 bases; J trimming: 7 bases; junction bases outside the gene matches: 7. CDR1 and CDR2 (germline): SGHRS, YFSETQ. The CDR3 loop spans 14 amino acids. The CDR3, as DNA: TGCGCCAGCAGTCAACAGGGGGATTCTGAAAAACTGTTTTTT. Translation gives CASSQQGDSEKLFF.

This chain links TRBV5-1 with TRBJ2-2, with TRBD2 as a possible D gene (6 bases). V was shortened by 4 bases and J by 5 bases, with 12 bases between the two germline ends. The CDR3 runs 14 residues. Per the germline V gene, CDR1 is SGHRS and CDR2 is YFSETQ. The CDR3 region is CASSMGLGTGELFF. The CDR3 DNA is TGCGCCAGCAGCATGGGACTTGGGACCGGGGAGCTGTTTTTT.

The chain employs TRBV7-9 and TRBJ1-2, with D possibly being TRBD1 (5 bases). The CDR3 loop spans 15 amino acids. Trimming pared 5 bases from V and 3 bases from J, leaving 16 bases between. CDR1 and CDR2 from the germline V gene are SEHNR and FQNEAQ (reference sequence). CDR3 residues: CASSQMVGGHYGYTF. The CDR3 nucleotides are TGTGCCAGCAGCCAGATGGTCGGGGGACACTATGGCTACACCTTC.

The chain has TRBV10-3 and TRBJ2-1; D ambiguous. From germline, CDR1 is ENHRY and CDR2 SYGVKD. Trimming pared 0 bases from V and 4 bases from J, leaving 7 bases between. The CDR3 length is 14 residues. CDR3 loop: CAISESRSYNEQFF. DNA of the CDR3: TGTGCCATCAGTGAGTCGCGATCTTACAATGAGCAGTTCTTC.

This chain connects TRBV6-5 to TRBJ2-7, with 8 positions matching TRBD2. The CDR3 totals 14 residues. Trimming at V came to 7 bases and at J to 0 bases, leaving 5 bases not matched to a gene. Germline-derived CDR1 and CDR2 are MNHEY and SVGAGI. CDR3 nucleotides: TGTGCCAGCAAAATAGCGGGAAGCTCCTACGAGCAGTACTTC. It codes for CASKIAGSSYEQYF.

The V call is TRBV18, the J call TRBJ2-7; a possible D gene is TRBD1 (6 bases). The CDR3 covers 14 residues. The germline V gene has CDR1 KGHSH and CDR2 LQKENI. V was pared by 3 bases and J by 1 base, with 10 bases between. CDR3 amino acids: CASSPRDISYEQYF. CDR3 DNA: TGTGCCAGCTCACCTAGGGACATATCCTACGAGCAGTACTTC. Complete variable domain (other parts from reference TRBV18 and TRBJ2-7): NAGVMQNPRHLVRRRGQEARLRCSPMKGHSHVYWYRQLPEEGLKFMVYLQKENIIDESGMPKERFSAEFPKEGPSILRIQQVVRGDSAAYFCASSPRDISYEQYFGPGTRLTVT.

In this sample, this clone turned up once. The J gene is TRBJ2-1, the V gene TRBV25-1, with D possibly matching TRBD1 (5 bases). CDR3 length equals 15 residues. Trimming pared 8 bases from V and 5 bases from J, leaving 19 bases between. CDR1 MGHDK and CDR2 SYGVNS come from the germline V gene. CDR3 amino acids: CASGAGHNANNEQFF. DNA of the CDR3: TGTGCCAGCGGGGCCGGGCACAACGCAAACAATGAGCAGTTCTTC.

V usage is TRBV5-1 and J usage is TRBJ1-2, with D perhaps TRBD1 (5 bases). V was trimmed by 4 bases and J by 5 bases, leaving 18 bases between them. CDR1 is SGHRS, CDR2 YFSETQ, per germline. The CDR3 runs 15 residues. This CDR3 reads CASSPGTISGYGYTF. The CDR3 region has the DNA TGCGCCAGCAGCCCCGGGACGATAAGTGGATATGGCTACACCTTC.

This clone appeared a single time. V usage is TRBV18 and J usage is TRBJ1-1; D is ambiguous. The CDR3 contains 14 residues. Germline CDR1 KGHSH, CDR2 LQKENI. V shed 3 bases and J shed 1 base, with 9 bases lying between them. CDR3 bases: TGTGCCAGCTCACCTCTCCTAGGGAACACTGAAGCTTTCTTT. Encoded protein: CASSPLLGNTEAFF.

V is TRBV6-1 and J is TRBJ2-5; D unclear. Germline CDR1 is MNHNS and CDR2 is SASEGT. The CDR3 sequence is 14 residues long. V lost 0 bases and J 2 bases, leaving 7 bases between the germline ends. The CDR3 DNA reads as TGTGCCAGCAGTGAAGCCGCGGAACAAGAGACCCAGTACTTC. Protein product: CASSEAAEQETQYF.

This clone was counted once. This chain joins TRBV30 and TRBJ2-3; 12 bases line up with TRBD2. Looked up from germline, CDR1 is GTSNPN and CDR2 is SVGIG (reference sequence). Germline trimming cut 3 bases from V and 6 bases from J; bases unmatched to any gene: 10. CDR3 size: 16 residues. The CDR3, as DNA: TGTGCCTGGAGCACGACTAGCGGGAGCGGGGAGGATACGCAGTATTTT. Its protein is CAWSTTSGSGEDTQYF.

DNA of the CDR3: TGTGCCAGCAGTGAAGGGGAGGATTCACCCCTCCACTTT. This encodes CASSEGEDSPLHF. This chain connects TRBV2 to TRBJ1-6, with D unresolved. The CDR3 sequence is 13 residues long. Trimming took 1 base from V and 8 from J, leaving 6 bases between them. Germline lookup yields CDR1 SNHLY and CDR2 FYNNEI.

V is TRBV6-6 and J is TRBJ2-7; 14 bases agree with TRBD2. Germline V gives CDR1 MNHNY, CDR2 SVGAGI (reference sequence). Trimming took 5 bases from V and 9 from J; bases not matched to a gene: 6. This CDR3 has 14 amino acids. DNA for the CDR3: TGTGCCAGCAGTGCGACTAGCGGGAGGGCCGTGCAGTACTTC. It is translated as CASSATSGRAVQYF.

The chain recombines TRBV28 with TRBJ1-3; 7 bases align to TRBD1. The J segment lost 2 bases and the V segment lost 4 bases, leaving 2 bases of the junction unmatched. Germline lookup yields CDR1 MDHEN and CDR2 SYDVKM. CDR3 size: 14 residues. The CDR3 protein is CASSSTGAGNTIYF. CDR3 coding DNA: TGTGCCAGCAGTTCCACAGGGGCTGGAAACACCATATATTTT.

The chain links TRBV11-3 to TRBJ1-3; the D is unclear. V was cut by 5 bases and J by 4 bases, with 9 bases left in between. Germline-derived CDR1 and CDR2 are SGHNT and YENEEA. The CDR3 covers 13 residues. This CDR3 is CASSPDGGNTIYF. CDR3 coding DNA: TGTGCCAGCAGCCCGGATGGAGGAAACACCATATATTTT. The complete variable domain, with remaining parts taken from reference TRBV11-3 and TRBJ1-3, reads EAGVVQSPRYKIIEKKQPVAFWCNPISGHNTLYWYLQNLGQGPELLIRYENEEAVDDSQLPKDRFSAERLKGVDSTLKIQPAELGDSAVYLCASSPDGGNTIYFGEGSWLTVV.

The V and J genes are TRBV15 and TRBJ2-5, with D tentatively TRBD2 (5 bases). The DNA end is more similar to TRBJ2-7, so the J call may be wrong. The CDR3 contains 16 residues. Germline values: CDR1 LNHNV, CDR2 YYDKDF (reference sequence). CDR3 residues: CATSRDSTRGSYEQYF. CDR3 bases: TGTGCCACCAGCAGAGATAGTACTCGGGGCTCCTACGAGCAGTACTTC.

V and J are TRBV7-7 and TRBJ2-6, with D possibly called TRBD1 or TRBD2 (5 bases each). V was trimmed by 5 bases and J by 4 bases, leaving 30 bases between them. There are 21 residues in the CDR3. Per germline, CDR1 SSHAT and CDR2 FNYEAQ (reference sequence). CDR3 residues: CASSRPPSRDRVAKGANVLTF. DNA for the CDR3: TGTGCCAGCAGCCGCCCTCCGTCCCGGGACCGGGTGGCTAAGGGGGCCAACGTCCTGACTTTC.

The J gene is TRBJ2-3, the V gene TRBV5-1, with D hard to call. Germline CDR1 is SGHRS and CDR2 is YFSETQ. This CDR3 is built from 11 residues. V shed 8 bases and J shed 4 bases, with 8 bases lying between them. Written as DNA, the CDR3 is TGCGCCAGTCAGGCATCAGATACGCAGTATTTT. Its translation is CASQASDTQYF.

The chain recombines TRBV29-1 with TRBJ2-1; the D is unclear. CDR1 and CDR2 from the germline V gene are SQVTM and ANQGSEA. The germline V and J ends were trimmed by 5 bases and 6 bases, with 20 bases remaining between them. The CDR3 has 15 amino acids. CDR3 protein: CSVRFGLPPVNEQFF. In DNA, the CDR3 is TGCAGCGTTCGTTTTGGGCTACCCCCCGTCAATGAGCAGTTCTTC.